This T cell receptor (beta chain) stems from a study of OX40 agonist ivuxolimab in advanced cancers. Regarding the research as a whole: Ivuxolimab, which targeted the costimulatory receptor OX40 (CD134), was an agonistic, fully human IgG2 monoclonal antibody. The monotherapy dose-escalation portion (N of about 49 patients) of the phase I ivuxolimab trial is reported in the paper. Intravenous ivuxolimab was administered to patients every 2 weeks at six dose levels: 0.01, 0.1, 0.3, 1.5, 3 and 10 mg/kg. A male proportion of 70% to 90% and a mean age of about 60 years, ranging from roughly 23 to 79, were recorded for the dose-escalation cohort. Three dose-escalation patients achieved partial responses, one with hepatocellular carcinoma and two with cutaneous melanoma. Among the approximately 50 dose-escalation patients, approximately 20 had hepatocellular carcinoma, roughly 15 melanoma, 9 renal cell carcinoma and 9 head and neck cancer. The purpose of peripheral TCRbeta sequencing was to test whether ivuxolimab changed TCR sequence diversity and led to clonal T-cell expansion. Patients were allowed to have had prior anti-PD-1, anti-PD-L1 or anti-CTLA-4 therapy, and approximately 40% of the dose-escalation patients had previously received checkpoint inhibitors. General conclusions and limits of the study: Which antigens the clonally expanded peripheral T cells were specific for was not determined. At doses from 0.1 to 3.0 mg/kg, clonal expansion was seen in both CD4+ and CD8+ blood T cells between baseline and week 6. After ivuxolimab, CD8+ T cells had more expanded clones than CD4+ T cells on average. Low levels of normalized T-cell clonal expansion were also seen in some patients who did not respond. In the 0.1-3.0 mg/kg groups, partial responders were among the patients with the lowest normalized peripheral clonal expansion, particularly in CD8+ T cells.

The trial excluded patients who had a history of autoimmune disease or who were on systemic immunosuppression. Peripheral blood for TCR sequencing was drawn from every dose cohort at baseline, at cycle 4 day 1 and at cycle 7 day 1. Samples came from an open-label, multicenter, first-in-human phase I dose-escalation trial of ivuxolimab. Adults with locally advanced or metastatic melanoma, renal cell carcinoma, hepatocellular carcinoma or head and neck squamous cell carcinoma were enrolled in the trial. Before TCR sequencing, CD4+ T cells and CD8+ T cells were sorted from peripheral blood as separate populations. Comment on this clone: Its antigen target is currently unknown. Base-call qualities are not available, and no considerably larger clone is one nucleotide away.

V has 9 bases trimmed and J has 7 bases trimmed; junction bases matching no gene number 8. The germline V gene (reference sequence) gives CDR1 as LNHNV and CDR2 as YYDKDF. The CDR3 covers 13 residues, taking in both the cysteine and the phenylalanine. Just CDR3 DNA is preserved here, 39 bases in frame from base 1. Genomic DNA was isolated from the sorted cells so that the TCRbeta CDR3 region could be sequenced. The immunoSEQ Assay was used for sequencing of TCRbeta CDR3 regions. TCRdb re-hosts the immuneACCESS table, in-frame sequences only. Its copies lack some clones; in the studies checked, an unresolved V gene accounts for under half of them, and the cause for the rest is not known. The sample records about 46,000 clones, around 89% of which are singletons. Approximately 10% of the sample is taken by the ten largest.

The origin of this receptor is an adult with an advanced solid tumor such as melanoma, head and neck, liver or kidney cancer. The receptor chain draws on TRBV15 and TRBJ1-5; 8 bases in between match TRBD1. Source: CD4+ or CD8+ T cells sorted from blood, taken in a trial of the OX40 agonist ivuxolimab. CDR3 sequence: CATQTGDGQPQHF. The base sequence is TGTGCCACTCAGACAGGGGACGGCCAGCCCCAGCATTTT.